This TCR beta chain was identified in a study of T cells in Graves' hyperthyroidism and ophthalmopathy. Investigators excluded patients with uncontrolled infection, other autoimmune disease, pregnancy or lactation. RNA transcripts provided the source from which TCR beta CDR3 regions were amplified. First-round RT-PCR of the TCR CDR3 relied on the HTBI primer set. TCRdb re-derived calls from the multiplex PCR reads in MiXCR, one entry per CDR3 protein. The sample consists of a few hundred thousand distinct CDR3 sequences, more than 45% of them appearing once. This clonotype was observed at least ten times. What it binds is unknown. The ends lost 5 bases at V and 3 bases at J; junction bases unmatched: 7. Germline CDR1 reads SGHAT; CDR2 reads FQNNGV. The CDR3 runs to 15 residues. Overall study results and limits: Researchers report that a 13 V-J model separated ophthalmopathy from stable hyperthyroidism.

This receptor was identified in a woman aged 18-30 years with Graves' hyperthyroidism. Sequenced input: peripheral blood or thyroid tissue (not recorded which). This chain joins TRBV11-2 and TRBJ1-1; 9 nucleotides match TRBD1. CDR3 DNA: TGTGCCAGCAGCCCGGGACAGGGATGGGACACTGAAGCTTTCTTT. This codes for CASSPGQGWDTEAFF.